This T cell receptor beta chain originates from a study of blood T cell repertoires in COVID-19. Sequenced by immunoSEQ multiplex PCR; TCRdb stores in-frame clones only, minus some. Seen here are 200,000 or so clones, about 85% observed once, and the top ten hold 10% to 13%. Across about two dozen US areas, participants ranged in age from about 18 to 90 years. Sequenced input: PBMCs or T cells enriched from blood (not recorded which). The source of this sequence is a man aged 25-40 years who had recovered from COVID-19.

CDR3 nucleotides: TGTGCCAGTAGTATGGTCCTAGCGGAAGAGACCCAGTACTTC. Residues: CASSMVLAEETQYF. The rearrangement joins TRBV19 to TRBJ2-5, with 7 nucleotides matching TRBD2. Trimming at V came to 3 bases and at J to 3 bases, leaving 4 bases not matched to a gene. Germline assignment: CDR1 LNHDA and CDR2 SQIVND (reference sequence). This CDR3 is built from 14 residues.